Below, one T cell receptor (beta chain) is given with its context. The data were taken from a study of blood T cell repertoires in COVID-19. Looking at the study overall: The analysed material was cDNA or gDNA that came from T cells, B-cell-depleted T cells, or PBMCs.

Per the study methods: Amplification from reference gene primers served as the basis for estimated nucleated cell counts. Profiled with immunoSEQ multiplex PCR; TCRdb holds only in-frame clones, not every one. Clone size and V and J calls were adopted from that table, with D and trimming inferred from the DNA. This repertoire shows 65,000 to 85,000 clones, 90% found once; its top ten account for around 2.6%. Germline V CDR1 and CDR2: GTSNPN, SVGIG (reference sequence). CDR3 length: 15 amino acids. V gave up 0 bases and J gave up 1 base; unmatched junction bases: 4. Sequencing used peripheral blood. V usage is TRBV30 and J usage is TRBJ2-3; 7 bases match TRBD2. The clonotype comes from a human donor in a cohort sampled during active COVID-19. DNA of the CDR3: TGTGCCTGGAGTGTATCTAGCGGTCGCACAGATACGCAGTATTTT. Translated: CAWSVSSGRTDTQYF.